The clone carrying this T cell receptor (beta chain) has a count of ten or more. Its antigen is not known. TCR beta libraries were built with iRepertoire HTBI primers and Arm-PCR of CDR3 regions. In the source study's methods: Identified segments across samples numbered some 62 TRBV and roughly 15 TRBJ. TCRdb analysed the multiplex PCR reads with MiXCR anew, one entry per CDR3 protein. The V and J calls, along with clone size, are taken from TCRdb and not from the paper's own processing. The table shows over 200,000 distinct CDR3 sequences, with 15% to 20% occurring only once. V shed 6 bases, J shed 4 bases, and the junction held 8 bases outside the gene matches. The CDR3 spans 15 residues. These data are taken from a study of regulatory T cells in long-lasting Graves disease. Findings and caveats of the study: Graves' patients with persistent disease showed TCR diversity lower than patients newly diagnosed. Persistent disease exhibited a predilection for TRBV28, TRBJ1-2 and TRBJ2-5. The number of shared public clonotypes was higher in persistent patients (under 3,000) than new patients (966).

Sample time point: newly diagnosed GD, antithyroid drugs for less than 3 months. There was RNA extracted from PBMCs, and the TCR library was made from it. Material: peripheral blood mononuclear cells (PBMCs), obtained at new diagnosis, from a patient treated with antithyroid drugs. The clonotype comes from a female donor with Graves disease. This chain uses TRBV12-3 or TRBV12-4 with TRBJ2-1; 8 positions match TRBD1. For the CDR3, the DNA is TGTGCCAGCAGAAAAGGACAGGGCCGATACAATGAGCAGTTCTTC. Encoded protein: CASRKGQGRYNEQFF.